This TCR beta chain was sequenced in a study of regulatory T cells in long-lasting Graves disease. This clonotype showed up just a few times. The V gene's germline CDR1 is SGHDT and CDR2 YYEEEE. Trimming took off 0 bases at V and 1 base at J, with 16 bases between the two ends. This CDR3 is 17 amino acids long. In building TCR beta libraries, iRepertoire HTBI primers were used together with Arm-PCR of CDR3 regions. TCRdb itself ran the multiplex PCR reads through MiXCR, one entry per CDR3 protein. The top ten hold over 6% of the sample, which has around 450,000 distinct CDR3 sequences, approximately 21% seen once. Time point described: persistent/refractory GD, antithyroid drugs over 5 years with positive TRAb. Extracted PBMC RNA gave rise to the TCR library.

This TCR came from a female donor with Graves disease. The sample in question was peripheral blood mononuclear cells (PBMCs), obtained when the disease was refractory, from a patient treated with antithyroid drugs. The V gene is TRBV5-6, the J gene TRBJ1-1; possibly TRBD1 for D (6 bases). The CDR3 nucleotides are TGTGCCAGCAGCTTGGGCTCAGCAGGGGCCACGAACACTGAAGCTTTCTTT. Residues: CASSLGSAGATNTEAFF.